This T cell receptor (beta chain) was recovered during a study of post-analysis software for immune sequencing data. Study results and limitations: Controls had lower frequencies than patients of about 5 TRBV segments, which included TRBV5-6, TRBV5-1 and TRBV20-1.

The CDR3 sequence is 15 residues long. Germline CDR1 WNHNN, CDR2 SYGVQD (reference sequence). Researchers reported that TCR beta cDNA libraries carried unique molecular identifiers. MiXCR was run by TCRdb on the PCR reads, yielding one entry per CDR3 protein. The data hold 350,000 to 500,000 distinct CDR3 sequences, with roughly 38% observed a single time. As concerns this clonotype: As yet, its antigen is unknown. Germline is not matched at one junction end, which may reflect a read error.

The V and J genes are TRBV10-1 and TRBJ2-5; D is ambiguous. This receptor was identified in a girl aged 2 to 9 with multiple sclerosis. The sequenced sample was blood. The DNA of the CDR3 is TGCGCCAGCGGTGAGAGAGGCCTACTCGAAGAGACCCAGTACTTC. Its translation is CASGERGLLEETQYF.